A selection of T cell receptor beta chains follows, all from one sample in a study of blood T cell repertoires in COVID-19. Method: immunoSEQ multiplex PCR; TCRdb's copy keeps in-frame clones and lacks some. The table lists about 170,000 clones, around four fifths of them singletons, with roughly 15% in the top ten. Sequenced: peripheral blood. The source is a woman aged 70 to 79 with COVID-19, enrolled during active disease. CDR3s include the opening cysteine and the closing phenylalanine or tryptophan. Each record gives: clone size, V gene, J gene, D gene, CDR3 DNA, CDR3 protein. D genes are given only for firm matches. The size field is filled for only some rows; it gives once, few, many or a size class.

few	TRBV6-1	TRBJ2-7	-	TGTGCCAGCAGTGAAGCGGGAGGCTCCTACGAGCAGTACTTC	CASSEAGGSYEQYF
-	TRBV19	TRBJ2-7	TRBD1	TGTGCCAGTAGTACTCGACAGGGGGGCGGCGAGCAGTACTTC	CASSTRQGGGEQYF
-	TRBV3-1/TRBV3-2	TRBJ1-2	-	TGTGCCAGCAGCCAAGATGCGGGACGCTACACCTTC	CASSQDAGRYTF
-	TRBV4-1	TRBJ1-2	TRBD1	TGCGCCAGCAGCCAAATGGGACAGAAAACCTATGGCTACACCTTC	CASSQMGQKTYGYTF
few	TRBV19	TRBJ1-5	-	TGTGCCAGTAGTATAGATTGGGGCAGGGGACAGCCCCAGCATTTT	CASSIDWGRGQPQHF
-	TRBV6-5	TRBJ1-1	-	TGTGCCAGCAGTTACTCGAAGTGGCCCCAGGGGACTGAAGCTTTCTTT	CASSYSKWPQGTEAFF
-	TRBV9	TRBJ2-1	TRBD2	TGTGCCAGCAGCAAGACTAGCGGGAAGGGAGATGAGCAGTTCTTC	CASSKTSGKGDEQFF
-	TRBV13	TRBJ2-3	TRBD1	TGTGCCAGCAGCCCTACAGGGGGAGATACGCAGTATTTT	CASSPTGGDTQYF
-	TRBV28	TRBJ1-5	-	TGTGCCAGCAGTTTGGCAGAATATCAGCCCCAGCATTTT	CASSLAEYQPQHF
-	TRBV5-4	TRBJ2-6	TRBD2	TGTGCCAGCAGCTTGGCCGGTAGCGGGGGGACCTCTGGGGCCAACGTCCTGACTTTC	CASSLAGSGGTSGANVLTF
-	TRBV27	TRBJ2-5	-	TGTGCCAGCAGTGCGAGGGATACCGACGGGGAGACCCAGTACTTC	CASSARDTDGETQYF
-	TRBV10-1	TRBJ1-2	TRBD1	TGCGCCAGCAGCGATGGGACAGGGGTTGAAGGCTACACCTTC	CASSDGTGVEGYTF
-	TRBV28	TRBJ1-2	-	TGTGCCAGCAGGGATCCGAGGGGCTACACCTTC	CASRDPRGYTF
-	TRBV29-1	TRBJ1-1	TRBD1	TGCAGCGTTGCCAGGGGGCCCACTGAAGCTTTCTTT	CSVARGPTEAFF
-	TRBV7-7	TRBJ1-5	TRBD1	TGTGCCAGCAGCTCACCGGACAGGTATAGCAATCAGCCCCAGCATTTT	CASSSPDRYSNQPQHF
-	TRBV28	TRBJ2-1	TRBD1	TGTGCCAGCAGCCCCTTAATCCGGGACAGTGACACCAATGAGCAGTTCTTC	CASSPLIRDSDTNEQFF
-	TRBV20-1	TRBJ1-1	-	TGCAGTGCTAGTAATTCCCTCACAGGTAACACTGAAGCTTTCTTT	CSASNSLTGNTEAFF
-	TRBV5-1	TRBJ2-3	-	TGCGCCAGCAGCAAGGGGAGGAGCACAGATACGCAGTATTTT	CASSKGRSTDTQYF
once	TRBV7-8	TRBJ2-1	TRBD2	TGTGCCAGCAGCTTAGTAGGTAGCGGGAGCTACAATGAGCAGTTCTTC	CASSLVGSGSYNEQFF
-	TRBV19	TRBJ1-4	-	TGTGCCAGTAGTATAGGGACTCTGGCAACTAATGAAAAACTGTTTTTT	CASSIGTLATNEKLFF
-	TRBV5-1	TRBJ1-4	TRBD1	TGCGCCAGCAGCTTGAGCACAGGGGTTGAAAAACTGTTTTTT	CASSLSTGVEKLFF
few	TRBV19	TRBJ1-6	TRBD1	TGTGCCAGTAGTATTGGGACAGACGATTCACCCCTCCACTTT	CASSIGTDDSPLHF
-	TRBV6-1	TRBJ1-6	-	TGTGCCAGCAGTGACCAGAGCGGTTCACCCCTCCACTTT	CASSDQSGSPLHF
few	TRBV3-1/TRBV3-2	TRBJ2-2	TRBD1	TGTGCCAGCGGTCCCGGGACAGGGAAGAGCCCCGGGGAGCTGTTTTTT	CASGPGTGKSPGELFF
-	TRBV27	TRBJ1-1	TRBD1	TGTGCCAGCAGTTTATCCCGACAGGGACGGGGGACTGAAGCTTTCTTT	CASSLSRQGRGTEAFF
-	TRBV6-5	TRBJ1-5	-	TGTGCCAGCACGGCAGGTATGTCTCAGCCCCAGCATTTT	CASTAGMSQPQHF
-	TRBV7-9	TRBJ2-7	TRBD2	TGTGCCAGCAGCAGGGCGGATAGCGGGCCCCCCTACGAGCAGTACTTC	CASSRADSGPPYEQYF
-	TRBV2	TRBJ1-5	-	TGTGCCAGCAGTGGACAGAATAGCAATCAGCCCCAGCATTTT	CASSGQNSNQPQHF
-	TRBV2	TRBJ2-2	-	TGTGCCAGCAGTTCAACGAACACCGGGGAGCTGTTTTTT	CASSSTNTGELFF
few	TRBV28	TRBJ1-3	-	TGTGCCAGTACAGGGAAAGGAAACACCATATATTTT	CASTGKGNTIYF
-	TRBV7-2	TRBJ2-7	-	TGTGCCAGCAGCTTAGACCAACACCTTACGCGGGAGCAGTACTTC	CASSLDQHLTREQYF
-	TRBV24-1	TRBJ2-2	TRBD1	TGTGCCACCAGTGCCGTGACAGGGAACGGGGAGCTGTTTTTT	CATSAVTGNGELFF
few	TRBV7-2	TRBJ2-7	-	TGTGCCAGCAGCCCAGCCGGCGGGGCTAGCTCCTACGAGCAGTACTTC	CASSPAGGASSYEQYF
-	TRBV2	TRBJ1-1	-	TGTGCCAGCAGTGGGGGGGGCGTAGCGGACACTGAAGCTTTCTTT	CASSGGGVADTEAFF
few	TRBV20-1	TRBJ1-5	TRBD1	TGCAGTGCTAGTTCGGGACAGGGGATAGGACAGCCCCAGCATTTT	CSASSGQGIGQPQHF
-	TRBV4-2	TRBJ2-1	TRBD1	TGTGCCAGCAGCCAAGCGAGGACAGGCCAAAGTAAAGGATCATACAATGAGCAGTTCTTC	CASSQARTGQSKGSYNEQFF
-	TRBV2	TRBJ1-2	-	TGTGCCAGCAGTGAACGCCGGTATGGCTACACCTTC	CASSERRYGYTF
-	TRBV6-5	TRBJ1-4	-	TGTGCCAGCGGAAGACTTCTCGAAAAACTGTTTTTT	CASGRLLEKLFF
-	TRBV5-4	TRBJ2-1	-	TGTGCCAGCAGCTTATCCGGGAGTCCGTACAATGAGCAGTTCTTC	CASSLSGSPYNEQFF
once	TRBV10-3	TRBJ1-1	-	TGTGCCATCCGGCGGGAGGCCCACACTGAAGCTTTCTTT	CAIRREAHTEAFF
many	TRBV7-2	TRBJ1-5	-	TGTGCCAGCAGCTTATTCGGTCAGCCCCAGCATTTT	CASSLFGQPQHF
once	TRBV14	TRBJ2-3	TRBD1	TGTGCCAGCAGCGGAGGGACAGGTAGAGGATATACGCAGTATTTT	CASSGGTGRGYTQYF
-	TRBV3-1/TRBV3-2	TRBJ2-4	TRBD2	TGTGCCAGCAGCCCGAGCGGGAAGAAAAACATTCAGTACTTC	CASSPSGKKNIQYF
-	TRBV4-2	TRBJ2-5	-	TGTGCCAGCAGCCAAGATACCGGGAGTGGGGAGACCCAGTACTTC	CASSQDTGSGETQYF
-	TRBV2	TRBJ1-1	TRBD1	TGTGCCAGCAGGGGGGACAGCAACACTGAAGCTTTCTTT	CASRGDSNTEAFF
-	TRBV27	TRBJ1-5	TRBD1	TGTGCCAGCAGCTTTTACAGGGGGGATCAGCCCCAGCATTTT	CASSFYRGDQPQHF
-	TRBV30	TRBJ1-1	-	TGTGCCTGGAGTGTACGCCACCCAGGAGGTGAAGCTTTCTTT	CAWSVRHPGGEAFF
-	TRBV19	TRBJ2-1	-	TGTGCCAGCAGCCCCCGTGGGGGGAGGAATGAGCAGTTCTTC	CASSPRGGRNEQFF
-	TRBV19	TRBJ1-2	-	TGTGCCAGTACGACGGGGGGCCATGGCTACACCTTC	CASTTGGHGYTF
-	TRBV27	TRBJ1-2	TRBD1	TGTGCCAGTTCGTCCCGGGACAGCCTTTATGGCTACACCTTC	CASSSRDSLYGYTF
-	TRBV29-1	TRBJ1-1	-	TGCAGCGTTGGACGGGTGAACACTGAAGCTTTCTTT	CSVGRVNTEAFF
-	TRBV6-5	TRBJ1-6	TRBD1	TGTGCCAGCAGTTACTCGGGGACAGGGCAATCACCCCTCCACTTT	CASSYSGTGQSPLHF
few	TRBV6-5	TRBJ1-6	-	TGTGCCAGCAGTTACGACGGGGGAGCGGGTTCACCCCTCCACTTT	CASSYDGGAGSPLHF
-	TRBV7-2	TRBJ1-1	TRBD1	TGTGCCAGCAGCTTAGAAGGGACAGTCGAAGCTTTCTTT	CASSLEGTVEAFF
once	TRBV5-6	TRBJ1-2	-	TGTGCCAGCAGCGCCTACAGGCTAGCTAACTATGGCTACACCTTC	CASSAYRLANYGYTF
-	TRBV28	TRBJ2-4	TRBD2	TGTGCCAGCAGTTTATGGGGTAGCGGGAGGGGTAGCATTCAGTACTTC	CASSLWGSGRGSIQYF
-	TRBV6-5	TRBJ1-4	-	TGTGCCAGCAGTAGACGGGGGAATGAAAAACTGTTTTTT	CASSRRGNEKLFF
-	TRBV27	TRBJ2-7	TRBD1	TGTGCCAGCAGTTCTCCCCCCGGGACAGCCCACTTC	CASSSPPGTAHF
-	TRBV12-3/TRBV12-4	TRBJ2-3	-	TGTGCCAGCAGTTTTGGGCACACAGATACGCAGTATTTT	CASSFGHTDTQYF